One sample yielded the 27 T cell receptor beta chains listed below, sequenced in a study of Ad26.COV2.S vaccination and SARS-CoV-2 variants. Clones were read by immunoSEQ multiplex PCR, and TCRdb kept only the in-frame ones, dropping some. The sample holds a few hundred thousand clones, 80% to 90% seen once. Treatment reported: roughly 20 received Ad26.COV2.S at low or high dose, single or two shots; about 5 received placebo; per-sample allocation not given. Sampling happened 63 days after the first vaccine or placebo injection. This material consisted of peripheral blood, taken in a trial of Ad26.COV2.S vaccine versus placebo. Every receptor here comes from a person between 18 and 65 years old who received the Ad26.COV2.S COVID-19 vaccine or a placebo.

For this clone: This CDR3 is also generated by other DNA sequences in the sample. The chain couples TRBV5-1 to TRBJ2-7; D is uncertain. The V gene's germline CDR1 is SGHRS and CDR2 YFSETQ. V gave up 4 bases and J gave up 0 bases, with 11 bases separating them. The CDR3 loop spans 14 amino acids. The CDR3 loop is CASSRSGSSYEQYF. The CDR3 DNA follows: TGCGCCAGCAGCCGGTCTGGTAGCTCCTACGAGCAGTACTTC.

This clone has just one count. In nucleotides, the CDR3 is TGTGCCAGCTCACTAACCCCCTGGGAAACAGATACGCAGTATTTT. It yields the protein CASSLTPWETDTQYF. The V gene is TRBV18, the J gene TRBJ2-3, with D unclear. The germline V gene has CDR1 KGHSH and CDR2 LQKENI. Trimming removed 4 bases from V and 3 bases from J, with 14 bases in between. The CDR3 contains 15 residues. Looking up the rest from reference TRBV18 and TRBJ2-3 gives the full variable domain: NAGVMQNPRHLVRRRGQEARLRCSPMKGHSHVYWYRQLPEEGLKFMVYLQKENIIDESGMPKERFSAEFPKEGPSILRIQQVVRGDSAAYFCASSLTPWETDTQYFGPGTRLTVL.

This sequence joins TRBV4-1 and TRBJ1-1; D is possibly TRBD1 (6 bases). The CDR3 is 18 amino acids. CDR1 is MGHRA and CDR2 is YSYEKL in the germline V gene. Trimming removed 4 bases from V and 3 bases from J, with 24 bases in between. The CDR3: CASSLPPGGRGGYTEAFF. CDR3 nucleotide sequence: TGCGCCAGCAGCCTCCCCCCCGGAGGCAGGGGAGGATACACTGAAGCTTTCTTT.

This clone has just a few counts. V and J are TRBV5-5 and TRBJ1-3; D gene ambiguous. Germline V lookup: CDR1 SGHKS, CDR2 YYEKEE (reference sequence). The CDR3 loop spans 15 amino acids. Trimming left V 0 bases short and J 3 bases short, with 10 bases between. The CDR3 region is CASSLVTNLGNTIYF. Written as DNA, the CDR3 is TGTGCCAGCAGCTTGGTTACAAATCTTGGAAACACCATATATTTT.

This sequence joins TRBV27 and TRBJ1-6; perhaps TRBD1 as D (5 bases). Per the germline V gene, CDR1 is MNHEY and CDR2 is SMNVEV (reference sequence). V was clipped by 0 bases and J by 2 bases, with 14 bases between them. The CDR3 sequence is 18 residues long. The CDR3 DNA sequence: TGTGCCAGCAGTTTATCGTACCCAGGGAGGACCTATAATTCACCCCTCCACTTT. This translates into CASSLSYPGRTYNSPLHF.

Only a few counts were recorded for this clone. The chain employs TRBV3-1 (or the pseudogene TRBV3-2) and TRBJ1-4; 8 bases line up with TRBD1. The CDR3 covers 14 residues. Trimming removed 4 bases from V and 7 bases from J; junction bases left unmatched: 5. CDR1 and CDR2 from the germline V gene are LGHDT and YNNKEL (reference sequence). DNA for the CDR3: TGTGCCAGCAGCCGTGGACAGGGAGGTGAAAAACTGTTTTTT. It encodes CASSRGQGGEKLFF.

The rearrangement uses TRBV6-5 and TRBJ2-1; D gene ambiguous. Germline V gene data show CDR1 as MNHEY and CDR2 as SVGAGI. The V gene lost 6 bases and the J gene lost 4 bases, with 10 bases spanning the gap. The CDR3 has 13 residues. This CDR3 is CASSRGLYNEQFF. DNA of the CDR3: TGTGCCAGCAGCCGTGGGCTATACAATGAGCAGTTCTTC.

V gene TRBV12-3 or TRBV12-4 combines with J gene TRBJ2-3; D uncertain. This CDR3 comprises 13 residues. Trimming took off 1 base at V and 0 bases at J, with 2 bases between the two ends. CDR3 bases: TGTGCCAGCAGTTTAGTTAGCACAGATACGCAGTATTTT. Translation gives CASSLVSTDTQYF.

The rearrangement uses TRBV11-2 and TRBJ1-1, with 7 bases aligning to TRBD1. V gave up 0 bases and J gave up 6 bases; unmatched junction bases: 7. This CDR3 has 15 amino acids. The germline V gene has CDR1 SGHAT and CDR2 FQNNGV. The CDR3 here is CASSLDGRGTAEAFF. CDR3 in DNA: TGTGCCAGCAGCTTAGATGGCAGGGGGACGGCTGAAGCTTTCTTT.

J is TRBJ2-3 and V is TRBV2; TRBD2 matches at 7 bases. In germline, CDR1 is SNHLY, CDR2 FYNNEI. V gave up 6 bases and J gave up 0 bases; unmatched junction bases: 15. This CDR3 is 18 amino acids long. The CDR3 DNA follows: TGTGCCAGCAGGAGGATGCCGGGACGGGGGGTAAGCACAGATACGCAGTATTTT. It is translated as CASRRMPGRGVSTDTQYF.

CDR3 residues: CASSLGPAAGSPLHF. CDR3 nucleotide sequence: TGTGCCAGCAGCCTTGGACCGGCCGCGGGGTCACCCCTCCACTTT. The genes are TRBV3-1 (or the pseudogene TRBV3-2) and TRBJ1-6; D uncertain. The V gene lost 4 bases and the J gene lost 10 bases, with 17 bases spanning the gap. CDR3 length: 15 amino acids. The germline V gene encodes CDR1 LGHDT and CDR2 YNNKEL (reference sequence).

The chain employs TRBV7-2 and TRBJ2-3; D assignment may be TRBD1 or TRBD2 (5 bases each). The CDR3 loop spans 13 amino acids. The V end was cut by 1 base, the J end by 7 bases, with 9 bases between. The germline CDR1 and CDR2 sequences are SGHTA and FQGNSA. The CDR3 region is CASSLDEGHTQYF. CDR3 nucleotide sequence: TGTGCCAGCAGCTTAGACGAGGGGCATACGCAGTATTTT.

This clone showed up just a few times. The J gene is TRBJ2-3, the V gene TRBV5-6, with TRBD2 as a possible D gene (6 bases). CDR3 length: 16 amino acids. Germline loops: CDR1 SGHDT, CDR2 YYEEEE. The germline V and J ends were trimmed by 2 bases and 6 bases, with 19 bases remaining between them. The CDR3 region is CASSLRRLATGDTQYF. The CDR3 nucleotides read TGTGCCAGCAGCTTAAGGAGGCTAGCGACCGGGGATACGCAGTATTTT.

This chain connects TRBV2 to TRBJ2-7, with TRBD1 matching 8 bases. This CDR3 region has 13 residues. Per germline, CDR1 SNHLY and CDR2 FYNNEI. Losses at the gene ends were 8 bases for V and 5 bases for J; bases not matched to a gene: 8. The CDR3 region is CASRGRGLDEQYF. CDR3 bases: TGTGCCAGCCGAGGCAGGGGGCTCGACGAGCAGTACTTC.

This sequence joins TRBV28 and TRBJ1-1; D remains ambiguous. CDR1 is MDHEN and CDR2 is SYDVKM in the germline V gene. The CDR3 length is 12 residues. Trimming pared 8 bases from V and 1 base from J, leaving 8 bases between. CDR3 in amino acids: CASDAQNTEAFF. CDR3 sequence (DNA): TGTGCCAGCGACGCCCAGAACACTGAAGCTTTCTTT. The whole variable domain, remainder taken from reference TRBV28 and TRBJ1-1, is DVKVTQSSRYLVKRTGEKVFLECVQDMDHENMFWYRQDPGLGLRLIYFSYDVKMKEKGDIPEGYSVSREKKERFSLILESASTNQTSMYLCASDAQNTEAFFGQGTRLTVV.

The CDR3 coding sequence is TGTGCCAGCTCAGAACAGGAGAATAATTCACCCCTCCACTTT. Translating gives CASSEQENNSPLHF. This sequence joins TRBV18 and TRBJ1-6, with a weak D call TRBD1 (5 bases). Germline V lookup: CDR1 KGHSH, CDR2 LQKENI. V shed 5 bases and J shed 5 bases, with 10 bases lying between them. The CDR3 covers 14 residues.

The chain links TRBV2 to TRBJ1-4, with 11 bases fitting TRBD1. Germline assignment: CDR1 SNHLY and CDR2 FYNNEI. Trimming removed 6 bases from V and 8 bases from J; junction bases left unmatched: 8. The CDR3 runs 15 residues. CDR3 bases: TGTGCCAGCAGGGACATGGGACAGGGGGTGGAAAAACTGTTTTTT. Translation: CASRDMGQGVEKLFF.

This chain connects TRBV30 to TRBJ2-3; TRBD2 aligns across 11 bases. The CDR3 consists of 14 residues. V lost 3 bases to trimming and J lost 8 bases; unmatched junction nucleotides: 7. Germline V CDR1 and CDR2: GTSNPN, SVGIG (reference sequence). Here the CDR3 reads CAWRQLAGVGTQYF. CDR3 DNA: TGTGCCTGGAGACAACTAGCGGGAGTTGGTACGCAGTATTTT.

The rearrangement joins TRBV5-4 to TRBJ2-1; a weak D match, TRBD2 (5 bases). The CDR3 loop spans 13 amino acids. Germline loops: CDR1 SGHNT, CDR2 YYREEE (reference sequence). Trimming took off 3 bases at V and 13 bases at J, with 17 bases between the two ends. The CDR3, as DNA: TGTGCCAGCAGCTCTATTGAGGGAAGGGTTCAGTTCTTC. Its protein is CASSSIEGRVQFF.

V and J are TRBV7-9 and TRBJ2-7, with 8 nucleotides matching TRBD1. J gave up 6 bases and V 3 bases, and 4 bases lay outside the gene matches. The germline V gene has CDR1 SEHNR and CDR2 FQNEAQ (reference sequence). CDR3 length: 13 amino acids. The CDR3 here is CASSLAGTGEQYF. The CDR3 region has the DNA TGTGCCAGCAGCTTGGCAGGGACAGGCGAGCAGTACTTC.

This clone was seen only once. The J gene is TRBJ1-4, the V gene TRBV18, with D unclear. Trimming removed 0 bases at V and 7 bases at J, with 12 bases between. Looked up from germline, CDR1 is KGHSH and CDR2 is LQKENI. The CDR3 covers 15 residues. The CDR3, as DNA: TGTGCCAGCTCACCACCGGAAGGGTTGGGTGAAAAACTGTTTTTT. It specifies CASSPPEGLGEKLFF.

The chain links TRBV7-8 to TRBJ2-3, with unresolved D. Germline CDR1 is SGHVS and CDR2 is FQNEAQ. The V and J ends lost 5 bases and 7 bases respectively, with 10 bases between them. This CDR3 comprises 12 residues. Here the CDR3 DNA reads TGTGCCAGCAGCCTCCTTCCGAATACGCAGTATTTT. Its protein is CASSLLPNTQYF.

This chain connects TRBV7-2 to TRBJ2-7; D gene unclear. Trimming removed 1 base from V and 0 bases from J, with 4 bases in between. Germline V gene lookup returns CDR1 SGHTA and CDR2 FQGNSA. CDR3 length equals 13 residues. The CDR3 DNA reads TGTGCCAGCAGCTTAGTAAGCTCCTACGAGCAGTACTTC. Its protein is CASSLVSSYEQYF.

The chain couples TRBV19 to TRBJ1-4, with 8 nucleotides matching TRBD1. V was pared by 8 bases and J by 7 bases, with 9 bases of the junction left unmatched. CDR3 length equals 14 residues. CDR1 is LNHDA and CDR2 is SQIVND in the germline V gene (reference sequence). The CDR3 bases are TGTGCCAGTCATCAGACAGGGGTTCCTGAAAAACTGTTTTTT. Translation: CASHQTGVPEKLFF.

This clone was observed once. The V gene is TRBV2, the J gene TRBJ1-2; a weak D match, TRBD1 (6 bases). The CDR3 is 15 residues long. Trimming took 7 bases from V and 8 from J, leaving 23 bases between them. Germline-derived CDR1 and CDR2 are SNHLY and FYNNEI. The CDR3 loop is CASTAKFLGARGYTF. CDR3 in DNA: TGTGCCAGCACTGCTAAGTTTTTGGGGGCGCGGGGCTACACCTTC.

The chain links TRBV19 to TRBJ2-5; D is unclear. The germline V gene has CDR1 LNHDA and CDR2 SQIVND (reference sequence). The CDR3 is made up of 15 amino acids. Trimming stripped 7 bases from V and 1 base from J, with 16 bases between. The CDR3 sequence is CASTTPVNIQETQYF. As DNA, the CDR3 is TGTGCCAGTACCACTCCTGTAAATATCCAAGAGACCCAGTACTTC.

This rearrangement joins TRBV12-3 or TRBV12-4 to TRBJ2-7; D is uncertain. The CDR3 loop spans 13 amino acids. The V gene lost 5 bases and the J gene lost 5 bases, with 13 bases spanning the gap. This chain's CDR3 is CASSPRFKDEQYF. The DNA of the CDR3 is TGTGCCAGCAGTCCACGATTCAAGGACGAGCAGTACTTC.